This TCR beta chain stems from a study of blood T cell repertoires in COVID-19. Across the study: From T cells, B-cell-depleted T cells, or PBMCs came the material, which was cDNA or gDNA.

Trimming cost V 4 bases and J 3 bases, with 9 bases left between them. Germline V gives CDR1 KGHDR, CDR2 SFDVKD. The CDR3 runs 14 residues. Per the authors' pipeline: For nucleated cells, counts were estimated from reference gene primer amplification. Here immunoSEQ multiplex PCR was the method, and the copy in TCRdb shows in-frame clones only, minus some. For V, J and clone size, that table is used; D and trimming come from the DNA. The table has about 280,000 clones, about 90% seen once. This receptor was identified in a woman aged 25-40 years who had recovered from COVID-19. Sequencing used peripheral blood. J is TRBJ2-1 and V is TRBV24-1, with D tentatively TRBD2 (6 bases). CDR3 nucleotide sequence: TGTGCCACCAGTGAGGCCGGGAGCTACAATGAGCAGTTCTTC. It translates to CATSEAGSYNEQFF.